The next 4 T cell receptor beta chains were all read from a single sample in a study of T cells in localized non-small cell lung cancer. Here immunoSEQ multiplex PCR was the method, and the copy in TCRdb shows in-frame clones only, minus some. The sample includes about 41,000 clones, roughly 86% of them seen just once. The sequences come from peripheral blood, collected before any cancer treatment. Receptor source: a female donor older than 55 with stage I squamous cell lung carcinoma.

This clone was seen just once. J is TRBJ2-7 and V is TRBV30; no firm D call. The germline V and J ends were trimmed by 2 bases and 6 bases, with 14 bases remaining between them. CDR1 is GTSNPN, CDR2 SVGIG, per germline (reference sequence). The CDR3 extends over 13 amino acids. The CDR3 region has the DNA TGTGCCTGGAGTAGTGGGCGGCGCGGCGAGCAGTACTTC. Its protein product is CAWSSGRRGEQYF.

The rearrangement links TRBV5-1 to TRBJ2-2, with a possible D match to TRBD2 (5 bases). This CDR3 comprises 17 residues. The ends were cut back, 0 bases at V and 6 bases at J, with 18 bases in the middle. CDR1 is SGHRS and CDR2 is YFSETQ in the germline V gene. Written as DNA, the CDR3 is TGCGCCAGCAGCTTGGATCCGGGGAATTCTTTGGCCGGGGAGCTGTTTTTT. As protein: CASSLDPGNSLAGELFF. Filled out from reference TRBV5-1 and TRBJ2-2, the complete variable domain reads KAGVTQTPRYLIKTRGQQVTLSCSPISGHRSVSWYQQTPGQGLQFLFEYFSETQRNKGNFPGRFSGRQFSNSRSEMNVSTLELGDSALYLCASSLDPGNSLAGELFFGEGSRLTVL.

The rearrangement joins TRBV5-1 to TRBJ2-1; D gene ambiguous. CDR3 length: 12 amino acids. Germline V gene data show CDR1 as SGHRS and CDR2 as YFSETQ. V shed 0 bases and J shed 9 bases, with 7 bases lying between them. The CDR3 DNA reads as TGCGCCAGCAGCTTGGCAGTGGGTGAGCAGTTCTTC. Translating it yields CASSLAVGEQFF.

V usage is TRBV7-3 and J usage is TRBJ2-3, with 10 bases fitting TRBD2. The CDR3 is 14 amino acids. Germline V gene data show CDR1 as SGHTA and CDR2 as FQGTGA. The junction had 1 base not matched to a gene; V was cut back by 3 bases and J by 4 bases. The CDR3 DNA is TGTGCCAGCAGCTTTGGACTAGCGGCAGATACGCAGTATTTT. This codes for CASSFGLAADTQYF.